This T cell receptor beta chain was sequenced during a study of blood T cell repertoires in COVID-19. Study context: The United States, Italy and Spain were the sources of the acute and convalescent COVID-19 samples. T cells, B-cell-depleted T cells, or PBMCs provided the cDNA or gDNA that served as material.

CDR3 length: 14 amino acids. V was pared by 2 bases and J by 0 bases, with 9 bases between. Germline CDR1 and CDR2: SGHNT and YYREEE (reference sequence). Per the authors' pipeline: Estimated nucleated cell counts came from reference gene primer amplification. TCRdb's table, derived via immunoSEQ multiplex PCR, lists solely in-frame clones and lacks some. V, J and clone size are taken as reported in that table, and D and trimming were inferred from the DNA itself. The table shows about 58,000 clones, with approximately 86% occurring only once. This rearrangement joins TRBV5-4 to TRBJ2-7; D call uncertain. What was sequenced was peripheral blood. The clonotype originates from a woman between 65 and 79 years old with active COVID-19. In nucleotides, the CDR3 is TGTGCCAGCAGCTTTAATCCGGGCTCCTACGAGCAGTACTTC. This encodes CASSFNPGSYEQYF.